This T cell receptor beta chain appears in the sequencing data of a study of vaccination and CD4 T cells after COVID-19. Turning to the study itself: Convalescent persons amounted to six males plus four females, two of whom were Hispanic. Overall study findings and caveats: There was no significant change from around 21 to 38 median reactive clonotypes. Researchers report that 304 of 307 vaccine-specific clones in convalescent patients proved spike mono-reactive.

The Oncomine TCR Beta short-read assay generated sequence data from the DNA of cultured CD4+ T cells. One entry per CDR3 protein results from TCRdb running MiXCR on the PCR reads. The table lists under 20,000 distinct CDR3 sequences, 35% to 55% of them singletons. Treatment indicated: approximately 11-day PBMC culture with coronavirus spike peptide pools or control peptides (ViraFEST assay). About this clonotype: Its antigen is currently unknown.

CDR1 is MNHEY, CDR2 SVGEGT, per germline. CDR3 size: 16 residues. Trimming removed 5 bases from V and 2 bases from J, with 17 bases in between. The rearrangement uses TRBV6-2 or TRBV6-3 and TRBJ2-3; D may be TRBD1 or TRBD2 (5 bases each). This receptor was taken from a human donor who had recovered from COVID-19. The source was CD4+ T cells from blood, cultured in vitro, collected after SARS-CoV-2 vaccination. The CDR3 nucleotides read TGTGCCAGCAGTATCGGCTCCGGGACGGCCACAGATACGCAGTATTTT. Residues: CASSIGSGTATDTQYF.